This T cell receptor (beta chain) was captured in a study of early T cells in non-severe SARS-CoV-2 infection (dated by TCRdb to about 2021). Notes on the research overall: Because TCR sequencing was done on bulk RNA from unsorted whole blood, the alpha and beta chains could not be paired.

This clonotype was recorded only once. Its recognized antigen is unknown. Base quality data are lacking; no much larger clone is found one base away. Weak support is all one read offers. Set within a cohort of healthcare workers in London, UK, this nested case-control study involved weekly PCR testing of nasopharyngeal swabs along with blood sampling. Healthcare workers were recruited during the week of the UK lockdown, between 23 and 31 March 2020, and followed weekly for up to 16 weeks. The investigation overall reported the following: Matching against VDJdb was skewed toward anti-spike CD8 responses, likely underestimated virus-specific expansions, and missed private and CD4 specificities.

Counted from cysteine to phenylalanine, this CDR3 has 15 amino acids. Here the CDR3 DNA is all that survives: 45 bases in frame from base 1. CDR1 and CDR2, per the germline V gene, are MDHEN and SYDVKM. The V and J ends are trimmed by 5 bases and 8 bases, leaving 19 bases between them. Library creation used 5' RACE. The reads were generated on a NextSeq 500. The TCR library protocol attached unique molecular identifiers to individual cDNA molecules to correct for sequencing error and PCR bias. Both TCR alpha and beta chains were sequenced, and tight co-correlation was observed between alpha and beta sequence abundances in each sample. In the authors' own workflow: Decombinator V4 was used to perform V gene, J gene and CDR3 annotation of TCR sequences. Expanded TCRs were defined as changing significantly between any two time points under a Poisson model with p below 0.0001. TCR abundances were normalised to the total number of TCRs sequenced in each sample and reported as counts per million. MAIT TCRs were defined by TRAV1-2 paired with TRAJ12, TRAJ20 or TRAJ33, and iNKT TCRs by TRAV10 paired with TRAJ18. VDJdb, accessed on 1 November 2021, was searched for TCRs annotated for CMV, EBV and SARS-CoV-2, and TCRs annotated for more than one antigen were excluded. In TCRdb, the public reads were trimmed at Q25 with fastp and aligned with MiXCR, with productive beta chains retained. One record per CDR3 amino acid sequence lists the most common genes and DNA. The V and J calls were determined by TCRdb, not by the authors. This sample is represented by about 110,000 distinct CDR3 sequences; 11% of them were singletons. The ten largest clones capture about 7.6% of the sample.

Sequencing was performed on whole blood. The chain uses TRBV28 and TRBJ2-1; a tentative D match to TRBD1 spans 6 bases. This receptor was identified in an adult who was a healthcare worker with PCR-confirmed SARS-CoV-2 infection or an uninfected control (not recorded which). The CDR3 sequence is CASSPRVGQGHEQFF. The nucleotide sequence reads as follows: TGTGCCAGCAGTCCTAGGGTCGGGCAGGGGCATGAGCAGTTCTTC.